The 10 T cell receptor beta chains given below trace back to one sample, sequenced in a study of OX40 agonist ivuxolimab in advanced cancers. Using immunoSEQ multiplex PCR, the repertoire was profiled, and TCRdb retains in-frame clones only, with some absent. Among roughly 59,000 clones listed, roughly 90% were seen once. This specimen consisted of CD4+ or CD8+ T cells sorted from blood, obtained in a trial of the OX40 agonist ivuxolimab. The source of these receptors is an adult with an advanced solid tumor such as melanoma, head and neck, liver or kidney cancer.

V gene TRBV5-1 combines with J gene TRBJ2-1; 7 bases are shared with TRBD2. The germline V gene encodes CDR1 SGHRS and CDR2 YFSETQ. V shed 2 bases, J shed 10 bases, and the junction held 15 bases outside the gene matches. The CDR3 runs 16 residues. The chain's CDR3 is CASSLPIGTTLPEQFF. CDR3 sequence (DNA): TGCGCCAGCAGCTTACCTATTGGGACTACACTACCGGAGCAGTTCTTC.

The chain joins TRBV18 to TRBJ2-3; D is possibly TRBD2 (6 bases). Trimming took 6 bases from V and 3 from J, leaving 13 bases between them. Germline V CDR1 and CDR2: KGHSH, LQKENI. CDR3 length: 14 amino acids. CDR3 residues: CASSAGRGTDTQYF. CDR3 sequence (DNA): TGTGCCAGCTCTGCCGGGAGAGGGACAGATACGCAGTATTTT.

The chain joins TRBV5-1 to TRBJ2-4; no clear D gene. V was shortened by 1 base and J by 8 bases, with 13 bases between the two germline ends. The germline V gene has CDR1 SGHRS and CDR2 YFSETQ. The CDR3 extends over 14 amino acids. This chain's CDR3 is CASSLNVGVDIQYF. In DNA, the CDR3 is TGCGCCAGCAGCTTGAATGTTGGGGTTGACATTCAGTACTTC.

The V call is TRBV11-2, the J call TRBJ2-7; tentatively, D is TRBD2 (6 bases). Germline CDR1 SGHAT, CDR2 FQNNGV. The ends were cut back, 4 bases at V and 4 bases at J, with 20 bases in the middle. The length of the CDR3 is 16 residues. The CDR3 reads CASSSRSKLAAYEQYF. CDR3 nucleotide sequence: TGTGCCAGCAGCTCCCGTAGCAAGTTAGCGGCATACGAGCAGTACTTC.

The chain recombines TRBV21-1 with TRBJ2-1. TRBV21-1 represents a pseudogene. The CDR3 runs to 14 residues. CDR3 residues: CASSNYGSYNEQFF. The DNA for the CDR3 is TGTGCCAGCAGCAATTACGGCAGTTACAATGAGCAGTTCTTC.

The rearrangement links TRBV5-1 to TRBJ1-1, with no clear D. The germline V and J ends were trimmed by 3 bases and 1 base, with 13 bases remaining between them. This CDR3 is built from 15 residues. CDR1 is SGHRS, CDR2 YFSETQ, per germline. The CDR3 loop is CASSSPWTENTEAFF. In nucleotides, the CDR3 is TGCGCCAGCAGCTCACCCTGGACCGAGAACACTGAAGCTTTCTTT.

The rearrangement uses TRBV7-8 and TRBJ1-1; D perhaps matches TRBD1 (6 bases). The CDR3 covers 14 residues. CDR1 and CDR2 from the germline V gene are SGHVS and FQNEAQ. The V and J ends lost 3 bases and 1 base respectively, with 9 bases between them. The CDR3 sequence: CASSFLDRNTEAFF. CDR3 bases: TGTGCCAGCAGCTTTCTGGACAGGAACACTGAAGCTTTCTTT.

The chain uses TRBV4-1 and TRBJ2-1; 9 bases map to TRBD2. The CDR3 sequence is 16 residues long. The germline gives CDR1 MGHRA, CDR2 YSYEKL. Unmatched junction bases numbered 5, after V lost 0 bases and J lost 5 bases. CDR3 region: CASSQDQAGGDNEQFF. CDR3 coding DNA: TGCGCCAGCAGCCAAGATCAAGCGGGGGGTGACAATGAGCAGTTCTTC.

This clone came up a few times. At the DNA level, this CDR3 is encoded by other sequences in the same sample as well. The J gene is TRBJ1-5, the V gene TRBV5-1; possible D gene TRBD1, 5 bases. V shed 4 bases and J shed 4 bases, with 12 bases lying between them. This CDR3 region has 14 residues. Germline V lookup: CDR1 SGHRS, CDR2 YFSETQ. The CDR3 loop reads CASSPGTENQPQHF. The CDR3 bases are TGCGCCAGCAGCCCAGGGACCGAGAATCAGCCCCAGCATTTT.

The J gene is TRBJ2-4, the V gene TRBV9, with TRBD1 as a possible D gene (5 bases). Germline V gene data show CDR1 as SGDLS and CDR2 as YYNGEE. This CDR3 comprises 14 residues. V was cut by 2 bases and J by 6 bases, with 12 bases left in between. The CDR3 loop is CASSVGQDGNIQYF. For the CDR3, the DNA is TGTGCCAGCAGCGTTGGACAAGATGGAAACATTCAGTACTTC.